The 22 T cell receptor delta chains reported below all come from one sample, sequenced in a study of gamma-delta T cells after stem cell transplantation. TCRdb re-called the RT-PCR reads with CATT. The sample shows approximately 1,800 delta-chain clones, about a sixth of them seen only once. Sequencing used gamma-delta T cells. The receptor source for this set is a human donor. It is not recorded whose cells these are; they may come from a transplant donor.

This chain links TRDV2 with TRDJ1, with D unclear. Trimming pared 4 bases from V and 8 bases from J, leaving 31 bases between. Germline lookup yields CDR1 GEAIGNYY and CDR2 EKD. The CDR3 spans 18 residues. CDR3 nucleotide sequence: TGTGCCTGTGATTCTGCCTCCTTGCCTGTGGTGAACGTCCCCAAACTCATCTTT. Amino acids: CACDSASLPVVNVPKLIF.

This clone was counted only a few times. The chain uses TRDV2 and TRDJ1, with TRDD3 matching 9 bases. V was clipped by 4 bases and J by 1 base; unmatched bases: 18. The CDR3 runs 19 residues. Germline V gene lookup returns CDR1 GEAIGNYY and CDR2 EKD. The CDR3: CACEGLLRSGDTSTDKLIF. Written as DNA, the CDR3 is TGTGCCTGTGAAGGGCTTCTCCGGTCGGGGGATACTTCCACCGATAAACTCATCTTT.

This clone has more than one count but fewer than ten. The TCRdb record carries a much larger clone's protein, which differs from this DNA's translation at residue 3; a read error is the likely cause, and the protein listed here is the DNA translation. The chain joins TRDV2 to TRDJ1; 11 bases line up with TRDD3. The germline CDR1 and CDR2 sequences are GEAIGNYY and EKD. This CDR3 has 18 residues. CDR3 nucleotides: TGTGCCCGTGACATAGTGGGGGATACGCGATCTTACACCGATAAACTCATCTTT. Translated: CARDIVGDTRSYTDKLIF.

This clone was detected a few times. This DNA translates differently at residue 9 from the TCRdb protein, which is that of a much larger clone; a read error is likely, and the protein shown is the DNA's own translation. This chain connects TRDV2 to TRDJ1; TRDD3 agrees at 10 bases. The germline gives CDR1 GEAIGNYY, CDR2 EKD. This CDR3 contains 19 residues. V lost 0 bases, J lost 7 bases, and 19 bases stayed unmatched. CDR3 in amino acids: CACDTVMALLGDRIGKLIF. The CDR3 DNA sequence: TGTGCCTGTGACACCGTTATGGCTCTGCTGGGGGATAGAATCGGTAAACTCATCTTT.

The sample holds a few counts of this clone. The TCRdb protein fails to match the DNA translation at residue 7; the protein reported here was translated from the DNA. The rearrangement links TRDV2 to TRDJ1; the match to TRDD3 covers 7 bases. Germline V gives CDR1 GEAIGNYY, CDR2 EKD. Losses at the gene ends were 4 bases for V and 0 bases for J; bases not matched to a gene: 13. The CDR3 runs to 17 residues. Here the CDR3 DNA reads TGTGCCTGTGATGCCGTACGGGGGGATGCGGACACCGATAAACTCATCTTT. Protein: CACDAVRGDADTDKLIF.

This clone was seen a few times. A read error may be the cause here, since a much bigger clone is one base away. The chain couples TRDV1 to TRDJ1, with TRDD3 matching 7 bases. From germline, CDR1 is TSWWSYY and CDR2 QGS. This CDR3 comprises 28 residues. V lost 5 bases, J lost 0 bases, and 45 bases stayed unmatched. CDR3 sequence: CALGLPAREAFSYKGGFAVHQYTDKLIF. CDR3 bases: TGTGCTCTTGGGCTCCCAGCGCGGGAGGCCTTCTCCTATAAAGGGGGATTCGCAGTTCATCAATACACCGATAAACTCATCTTT.

This clone was observed a few times. V gene TRDV3 combines with J gene TRDJ1; 10 bases are a match to TRDD3. Trimming cost V 1 base and J 5 bases; bases outside gene matches: 22. There are 19 residues in the CDR3. The germline V gene encodes CDR1 TVYSNPD and CDR2 GDNSRS (reference sequence). The CDR3 coding sequence is TGTGCCTTTAATTTGTTGACGGGACTGGGGGATGCCCGGGTGGATAAACTCATCTTT. The encoded protein is CAFNLLTGLGDARVDKLIF.

The gene calls are TRDV2 and TRDJ1; 9 bases align to TRDD3. This CDR3 region has 24 residues. Trimming took 4 bases from V and 0 from J; bases not matched to a gene: 32. CDR1 and CDR2 (germline): GEAIGNYY, EKD. CDR3 sequence (DNA): TGTGCCTGTGATTTAGTGCGAGTAGAGGACCCCTGTGGGGATACGCTCGGGGACACCGATAAACTCATCTTT. It translates to CACDLVRVEDPCGDTLGDTDKLIF.

About this clone: This sequence is one base from a far larger clone and is likely a read error. This CDR3 is also generated by other DNA sequences in the sample. V and J are TRDV2 and TRDJ1; D is undetermined. This CDR3 region has 15 residues. V was shortened by 0 bases and J by 0 bases, with 10 bases between the two germline ends. Germline loops: CDR1 GEAIGNYY, CDR2 EKD. The chain's CDR3 is CACDTAAPYTDKLIF. The CDR3 DNA reads as TGTGCCTGTGACACCGCTGCGCCCTACACCGATAAACTCATCTTT.

Concerning this clone itself: TCRdb's protein for this DNA is that of a much larger clone and differs from the translation at residue 3, likely a read error; the protein shown is the DNA translation. The chain couples TRDV2 to TRDJ1; 13 nucleotides match TRDD3. The CDR3 length is 18 residues. CDR1 GEAIGNYY and CDR2 EKD come from the germline V gene. The CDR3: CARDTLKLLGDTTDKLIF. CDR3 DNA: TGTGCCCGTGACACCCTAAAATTACTGGGGGATACGACCGATAAACTCATCTTT.

This clone has a handful of counts. This chain connects TRDV2 to TRDJ1, with 13 nucleotides matching TRDD3. In germline, CDR1 is GEAIGNYY, CDR2 EKD. The CDR3 consists of 19 residues. With V trimmed by 0 bases and J by 0 bases, 9 bases remained unmatched. As DNA, the CDR3 is TGTGCCTGTGACACCGGTACTGGGGGATACGGTGGGTACACCGATAAACTCATCTTT. Its translation: CACDTGTGGYGGYTDKLIF.

The rearrangement uses TRDV2 and TRDJ1; D is possibly TRDD2 (5 bases). This CDR3 spans 16 amino acids. V lost 3 bases, J lost 0 bases, and 16 bases lay in between. Per germline, CDR1 GEAIGNYY and CDR2 EKD. In DNA, the CDR3 is TGTGCCTGTGACGTCCTTCGCCCTGGCCACACCGATAAACTCATCTTT. Translated: CACDVLRPGHTDKLIF.

By sample fraction, this clone is medium-sized (0.01 to 0.1%). V and J are TRDV2 and TRDJ3, with 13 bases fitting TRDD3. CDR1 is GEAIGNYY, CDR2 EKD, per germline. This CDR3 region has 19 residues. V was clipped by 4 bases and J by 1 base; unmatched bases: 6. The CDR3 DNA reads TGTGCCTGTGATATAACTGGGGGATACGGTTCCTGGGACACCCGACAGATGTTTTTC. Amino acid sequence: CACDITGGYGSWDTRQMFF.

This clone was observed a few times. The rearrangement links TRDV2 to TRDJ1; tentatively, D is TRDD3 (5 bases). The CDR3 is 15 amino acids. CDR1 is GEAIGNYY, CDR2 EKD, per germline. V was pared by 3 bases and J by 0 bases, with 13 bases between. CDR3 protein: CACDAIGANTDKLIF. CDR3 DNA: TGTGCCTGTGACGCGATTGGGGCAAACACCGATAAACTCATCTTT.

This clone was picked up a small number of times. A read error may account for a junction end that differs from germline. The chain carries TRDV2 and TRDJ1; 7 bases are shared with TRDD3. The CDR3 has 21 amino acids. Germline-derived CDR1 and CDR2 are GEAIGNYY and EKD. This CDR3 is CACDTMVLGRGILLYTDKLIF. In nucleotides, the CDR3 is TGTGCCTGTGACACTATGGTTCTGGGCCGGGGGATTTTGCTGTACACCGATAAACTTATCTTT.

By frequency in the sample, this clone is medium-sized. The rearrangement uses TRDV1 and TRDJ1; no reliable D call. The CDR3 is made up of 13 amino acids. In germline, CDR1 is TSWWSYY, CDR2 QGS. V was pared by 3 bases and J by 4 bases, with 9 bases between. In DNA form, the CDR3 reads TGTGCTCTTGGGGACCTAGATCACGATAAACTCATCTTT. Its translation: CALGDLDHDKLIF.

In this sample, this clone turned up a few times. Within the sample, other DNA sequences also encode this same CDR3. The chain joins TRDV1 to TRDJ1; TRDD3 matches 9 bases. This CDR3 has 21 amino acids. Trimming at V came to 2 bases and at J to 1 base, leaving 20 bases not matched to a gene. Germline V gene lookup returns CDR1 TSWWSYY and CDR2 QGS. This CDR3 is CALGERWALSGGLGRTDKLIF. DNA for the CDR3: TGTGCTCTTGGGGAAAGATGGGCGCTCTCTGGGGGATTAGGGCGCACCGATAAACTCATCTTT.

In its sample, this clone ranks as large. At the DNA level, this CDR3 is encoded by other sequences in the same sample as well. This rearrangement joins TRDV1 to TRDJ1; 13 bases align to TRDD3. This CDR3 has 21 amino acids. Trimming took 2 bases from V and 7 from J; bases not matched to a gene: 22. CDR1 and CDR2 from the germline V gene are TSWWSYY and QGS. The CDR3: CALGEISYPLLLGDTLGKLIF. The CDR3 DNA is TGTGCTCTTGGGGAAATTTCCTACCCCCTCCTACTGGGGGATACGCTGGGTAAACTCATCTTT.

This clone is labeled as medium-sized. The chain joins TRDV2 to TRDJ1; 8 positions agree with TRDD3. This CDR3 is 16 amino acids long. V lost 2 bases and J lost 0; bases outside the gene matches: 7. The V gene's germline CDR1 is GEAIGNYY and CDR2 EKD. CDR3 DNA: TGTGCCTGTGACATTTTGGGGGATCTTTACACCGATAAACTCATCTTT. Translated: CACDILGDLYTDKLIF.

With respect to this clone: The protein held in TCRdb is that of a much larger clone and does not match this DNA's translation at residue 7, likely because of a read error; the protein shown is translated from the DNA. The rearrangement links TRDV3 to TRDJ1; TRDD2 might be the D (6 bases). The germline gives CDR1 TVYSNPD, CDR2 GDNSRS (reference sequence). Trimming took 5 bases from V and 5 from J, leaving 21 bases between them. The CDR3 loop spans 14 amino acids. DNA for the CDR3: TGTGCCCTCTCCTCCTACAACTTGGGGGATAAACTCATCTTT. Translating gives CALSSYNLGDKLIF.

Note on this clone: The likely explanation is a read error, given a far larger clone one base away. The CDR3 spells CALRENESFLLGERYWGILRNWRSDKLIF. For the CDR3, the DNA is TGTGCTCTTAGGGAAAACGAATCTTTCCTACTTGGGGAGCGGTACTGGGGGATACTGAGGAACTGGCGTTCCGATAAACTCATCTTT. The V and J genes are TRDV1 and TRDJ1, with 12 bases identical to TRDD3. This CDR3 spans 29 amino acids. CDR1 and CDR2 from the germline V gene are TSWWSYY and QGS.

As to this clone: A much larger clone is a single base away; this may be a read error. This chain links TRDV2 with TRDJ1; the match to TRDD3 covers 8 bases. Germline loops: CDR1 GEAIGNYY, CDR2 EKD. CDR3 length: 25 residues. V lost 0 bases, J lost 0 bases, and 32 bases stayed unmatched. In DNA form, the CDR3 reads TGTGCCTGTGACACCGTGGACCCCACGAGTACTGTGGGATACGCACCCCAACTGTACACCGATAAACTCATCTTT. It translates to CACDTVDPTSTVGYAPQLYTDKLIF.